Below are 20 T cell receptor beta chains sequenced from a single sample in a study of blood T cell repertoires in COVID-19. Sequencing used immunoSEQ multiplex PCR; TCRdb keeps in-frame clones, though not all of them. The data hold 85,000 to 120,000 clones, with around 80% observed a single time. The sequenced sample was peripheral blood. The receptors here all came from a man between 60 and 70 years old with active or convalescent COVID-19.

This clone was observed a single time. The chain joins TRBV5-1 to TRBJ1-1; D is uncertain. Germline V gene sequence: CDR1 SGHRS, CDR2 YFSETQ. V lost 0 bases and J lost 4, with 13 bases in between. This CDR3 has 15 amino acids. The CDR3, as DNA: TGCGCCAGCAGCTTGGCCTTAAGGGAGGGCACTGAAGCTTTCTTT. It encodes CASSLALREGTEAFF.

V is TRBV7-2 and J is TRBJ2-1, with D perhaps TRBD1 (6 bases). CDR1 is SGHTA, CDR2 FQGNSA, per germline. Between the trimmed V and J ends, which lost 5 bases and 6 bases, there was a span of 20 bases. This CDR3 has 16 amino acids. As DNA, the CDR3 is TGTGCCAGCAGCAGTATGACAGGATTAAGTCGCAATGAGCAGTTCTTC. Its translation is CASSSMTGLSRNEQFF.

This sequence joins TRBV7-8 and TRBJ2-5, with a tentative D call TRBD2 (5 bases). The CDR3 contains 13 residues. V lost 2 bases to trimming and J lost 9 bases, with 13 bases between them. Per the germline V gene, CDR1 is SGHVS and CDR2 is FQNEAQ. The CDR3 region is CASSLTERAAQYF. CDR3 in DNA: TGTGCCAGCAGCTTAACGGAGAGGGCGGCCCAGTACTTC.

The chain recombines TRBV6-5 with TRBJ2-6; D uncertain. CDR1 is MNHEY, CDR2 SVGAGI, per germline. This CDR3 spans 14 amino acids. V lost 7 bases, J lost 2 bases, and 9 bases lay in between. The CDR3 region is CASNERAGANVLTF. For the CDR3, the DNA is TGTGCCAGCAACGAACGGGCTGGGGCCAACGTCCTGACTTTC.

The chain uses TRBV6-5 and TRBJ2-1, with TRBD1 matching 9 bases. Trimming removed 10 bases from V and 7 bases from J; junction bases left unmatched: 11. The CDR3 sequence is 14 residues long. Germline-derived CDR1 and CDR2 are MNHEY and SVGAGI. CDR3 residues: CATPKGDRVNEQFF. The CDR3 bases are TGTGCCACCCCGAAGGGGGACAGGGTAAATGAGCAGTTCTTC.

The chain links TRBV4-1 to TRBJ1-2; D remains unclear. V lost 0 bases and J lost 5, with 10 bases in between. This CDR3 has 14 residues. Germline loops: CDR1 MGHRA, CDR2 YSYEKL. CDR3 sequence reads: CASSQDRLGYGYTF. The CDR3 bases are TGCGCCAGCAGCCAAGACAGGCTTGGGTATGGCTACACCTTC.

In this sample, this clone turned up a few times. The DNA for the CDR3 is TGTGCCAGCAGTGATCCGACTAGCACAGATACGCAGTATTTT. Translating gives CASSDPTSTDTQYF. The chain couples TRBV6-1 to TRBJ2-3; D is uncertain. V was pared by 3 bases and J by 0 bases, with 7 bases between. The CDR3 sequence is 14 residues long. Germline V CDR1 and CDR2: MNHNS, SASEGT.

The chain combines TRBV28 with TRBJ1-5; D gene unclear. The CDR3 loop spans 12 amino acids. With 6 bases removed from V and 4 bases from J, the gap between germline ends came to 7 bases. Germline assignment: CDR1 MDHEN and CDR2 SYDVKM. The CDR3 sequence: CASREANQPQHF. The CDR3 DNA reads as TGTGCCAGCAGGGAGGCTAATCAGCCCCAGCATTTT. Full variable domain (remainder filled in from reference TRBV28 and TRBJ1-5): DVKVTQSSRYLVKRTGEKVFLECVQDMDHENMFWYRQDPGLGLRLIYFSYDVKMKEKGDIPEGYSVSREKKERFSLILESASTNQTSMYLCASREANQPQHFGDGTRLSIL.

In DNA, the CDR3 is TGTGCCAGCAGTTACCGGGACTACGAGCAGTACTTC. Residues: CASSYRDYEQYF. The chain recombines TRBV28 with TRBJ2-7; tentatively, D is TRBD2 (5 bases). V lost 4 bases, J lost 3 bases, and 7 bases lay in between. This CDR3 region has 12 residues. Germline-derived CDR1 and CDR2 are MDHEN and SYDVKM.

This chain links TRBV6-4 with TRBJ1-5; D unresolved. V was shortened by 0 bases and J by 6 bases, with 9 bases between the two germline ends. This CDR3 has 14 residues. The germline V gene has CDR1 MRHNA and CDR2 SNTAGT. The CDR3 spells CASSDSVGSQPQHF. For the CDR3, the DNA is TGTGCCAGCAGTGACTCGGTGGGCAGTCAGCCCCAGCATTTT.

The chain has TRBV23-1 and TRBJ1-6, with D maybe TRBD1 (5 bases). TRBV23-1 is an ORF for which the function is uncertain. Deletions cut 10 bases from V and 7 bases from J, with 17 bases between. The CDR3 loop spans 14 amino acids. The DNA for the CDR3 is TGCGCCACCCCTCGAGGGAGGGGAAATTCACCCCTCCACTTT. It specifies CATPRGRGNSPLHF.

This clone was detected only a few times. The rearrangement links TRBV6-5 to TRBJ1-1; 7 nucleotides line up with TRBD1. The J segment lost 4 bases and the V segment lost 4 bases, leaving 6 bases of the junction unmatched. The CDR3 sequence is 14 residues long. Germline-derived CDR1 and CDR2 are MNHEY and SVGAGI. CDR3 sequence (DNA): TGTGCCAGCAGTTTCTCCAGGGACAGCACTGAAGCTTTCTTT. It specifies CASSFSRDSTEAFF.

In this sample, this clone turned up once. The V call is TRBV27, the J call TRBJ2-1; TRBD1 matches 9 bases. The CDR3 totals 15 residues. Germline V gene data show CDR1 as MNHEY and CDR2 as SMNVEV (reference sequence). The V and J ends lost 3 bases and 5 bases, in that order; junction bases with no gene match: 5. The CDR3 loop is CASSFAGQGHNEQFF. CDR3 DNA: TGTGCCAGCAGTTTTGCGGGACAGGGTCACAATGAGCAGTTCTTC.

This chain uses TRBV19 with TRBJ1-1, with D possibly matching TRBD1 (5 bases). V was pared by 4 bases and J by 7 bases, with 10 bases between. Germline CDR1 reads LNHDA; CDR2 reads SQIVND (reference sequence). The CDR3 contains 12 residues. DNA of the CDR3: TGTGCCAGTAGTAACAGACAGAGTGAAGCTTTCTTT. It translates to CASSNRQSEAFF.

This clone came up once. CDR3 amino acids: CASSLETHGYTF. The CDR3 DNA follows: TGTGCCAGCAGCTTGGAGACCCATGGCTACACCTTC. The V and J genes are TRBV7-9 and TRBJ1-2; D remains ambiguous. This CDR3 is built from 12 residues. CDR1 and CDR2 (germline): SEHNR, FQNEAQ (reference sequence). Trimming removed 3 bases at V and 6 bases at J, with 8 bases between.

This clone was observed a single time. The chain is built from TRBV7-8 and TRBJ1-6; D remains ambiguous. The V gene's germline CDR1 is SGHVS and CDR2 FQNEAQ. The CDR3 extends over 15 amino acids. V gave up 0 bases and J gave up 9 bases, with 12 bases separating them. CDR3 region: CASSLASRLGSPLHF. CDR3 DNA: TGTGCCAGCAGCTTAGCCTCCCGCCTCGGTTCACCCCTCCACTTT.

J is TRBJ2-1 and V is TRBV7-2; no reliable D call. Germline assignment: CDR1 SGHTA and CDR2 FQGNSA. This CDR3 is built from 12 residues. Between the trimmed V and J ends, which lost 4 bases and 10 bases, there was a span of 11 bases. DNA for the CDR3: TGTGCCAGCAGCTCCCCGGGTGGGGAGCAGTTCTTC. Translation: CASSSPGGEQFF.

The V call is TRBV3-1 (or the pseudogene TRBV3-2), the J call TRBJ2-7; 8 bases match TRBD2. This CDR3 contains 15 residues. After removal of 1 base from V and 3 bases from J, the junction contained 5 bases not matched to a gene. Germline V gene sequence: CDR1 LGHDT, CDR2 YNNKEL (reference sequence). Written as DNA, the CDR3 is TGTGCCAGCAGCCAAGGGAGCGGGAGCGGCTACGAGCAGTACTTC. Translation gives CASSQGSGSGYEQYF.

The J gene is TRBJ2-1, the V gene TRBV28; TRBD2 is a possible D gene (6 bases). The V and J ends lost 7 bases and 9 bases respectively, with 16 bases between them. Germline V CDR1 and CDR2: MDHEN, SYDVKM. The CDR3 runs to 13 residues. The CDR3 loop reads CASTRGGIFEQFF. Written as DNA, the CDR3 is TGTGCCAGCACCAGAGGAGGGATTTTTGAGCAGTTCTTC.

This clone was recorded once. The chain uses TRBV6-4 and TRBJ2-7; 7 positions match TRBD1. The CDR3 spans 14 residues. Germline loops: CDR1 MRHNA, CDR2 SNTAGT. V shed 6 bases and J 6 bases; nucleotides not matched to a gene: 11. The CDR3 DNA sequence: TGTGCCAGCAGAGTCCCGGGACAGCCCACCGAGCAGTACGTC. Its translation: CASRVPGQPTEQYV.